A selection of T cell receptor beta chains follows, all from one sample in a study of cytomegalovirus exposure and HLA in healthy donors. Produced via immunoSEQ multiplex PCR; TCRdb's table is partial and in-frame only. The repertoire has 150,000 to 200,000 clones, 81% of them found once; the top ten carry approximately 2.1%. The specimen sequenced was PBMCs. Receptors originate from a woman in her late teens or twenties in good health and CMV-seronegative. Both conserved end residues are part of each CDR3. The D gene is left open where the match is weak. Size is stated for part of the rows, as once, few or many counts, or as a class when the clone is expanded.

clone_size j_call v_call d_call cdr3_nt cdr3_aa
NA TRBJ1-2 TRBV6-6 TRBD1 TGTGCCAGCAGTTACTCGACCAGGGGGGCCATCTATGGCTACACCTTC CASSYSTRGAIYGYTF
few TRBJ2-2 TRBV11-1 NA TGTGCCAGCAGCTTAGGAAGCAGGGTCGTGGCCGGGGAGCTGTTTTTT CASSLGSRVVAGELFF
NA TRBJ2-5 TRBV5-1 NA TGCGCCAGCAGCTTGGACCGTACAGGAACCCAGTACTTC CASSLDRTGTQYF
NA TRBJ1-1 TRBV6-1 NA TGTGCCAGCAGTGAATTTTTATTCGGTGAGGAAGCTTTCTTT CASSEFLFGEEAFF
NA TRBJ1-1 TRBV2 TRBD1 TGTGCCAGCAGTACAGGGGGCGGATATGGCGACACTGAAGCTTTCTTT CASSTGGGYGDTEAFF
NA TRBJ2-7 TRBV15 TRBD1 TGTGCCACCAGCAGAGTTGGGACAGGGTTCGAGCAGTACTTC CATSRVGTGFEQYF
NA TRBJ2-2 TRBV18 NA TGTGCCAGCTCAATAACAGGGTCTGGCACCGGGGAGCTGTTTTTT CASSITGSGTGELFF
NA TRBJ2-2 TRBV7-3 TRBD1 TGTGCCAGCAGCCCAGGGACAGGGTCGATGAGAGCCGGGGAGCTGTTTTTT CASSPGTGSMRAGELFF
NA TRBJ1-2 TRBV28 NA TGTGCCAGCAGACGGGTTGACAGGTCCGGCTACACCTTC CASRRVDRSGYTF
NA TRBJ2-7 TRBV21-1 NA TGTGCCAGCAGCAAAGTTCAGGGTATGTACGAGCAGTACTTC CASSKVQGMYEQYF
NA TRBJ1-6 TRBV6-1 TRBD1 TGTGCCAGCAGTGAACGGCCAGGGGGCTATTCACCCCTCCACTTT CASSERPGGYSPLHF
NA TRBJ1-1 TRBV6-7 NA TGTGCCAGCAGCCTGGCAGGGGCGTCAGACACTGAAGCTTTCTTT CASSLAGASDTEAFF
NA TRBJ2-4 TRBV4-1 TRBD1 TGCGCCAGCAGCCCGGGGACAGACCTAGCCAAAAACATTCAGTACTTC CASSPGTDLAKNIQYF
NA TRBJ2-6 TRBV4-1 NA TGCGCCAGCAGCCAAGTAGTAGGGGCCAACGTCCTGACTTTC CASSQVVGANVLTF
NA TRBJ2-5 TRBV15 NA TGTGCCACCAGCAGAGCGGGAGCGAGCCAAGAGACCCAGTACTTC CATSRAGASQETQYF
NA TRBJ1-2 TRBV7-9 TRBD1 TGTGCCAGCAGCCCGACAGGGGGTGGCTACACCTTC CASSPTGGGYTF
NA TRBJ1-1 TRBV2 NA TGTGCCAGCAGACCCCTTGCCCAGGGGTGGACTGAAGCTTTCTTT CASRPLAQGWTEAFF
NA TRBJ1-2 TRBV6-6 TRBD1 TGTGCCAGCAGAGGGACAGGGATTGCGTATGGCTACACCTTC CASRGTGIAYGYTF
NA TRBJ2-4 TRBV4-1 NA TGCGCCAGCAGTACCGGGGGTATTCAGTACTTC CASSTGGIQYF
NA TRBJ1-6 TRBV18 TRBD1 TGTGCCAGCTCACCCACAGGGGCGAATAATTCACCCCTCCACTTT CASSPTGANNSPLHF
NA TRBJ2-7 TRBV5-1 NA TGCGCCAGCAGCTTGGAATCGGCGGGCGGGAACTACGAGCAGTACTTC CASSLESAGGNYEQYF
NA TRBJ1-1 TRBV5-1 TRBD1 TGCGCCAGCAGCAAGGGGGCCACTCTACTGAACACTGAAGCTTTCTTT CASSKGATLLNTEAFF
NA TRBJ2-1 TRBV2 TRBD2 TGTGCCAGCATCCCAACTAGCGCCGGTGGGTCCGGTGAGCAGTTCTTC CASIPTSAGGSGEQFF
NA TRBJ1-2 TRBV18 TRBD1 TGTGCCAGCTCACCAGGGGACAGCGCCTTTACCATCTATGGCTACACCTTC CASSPGDSAFTIYGYTF
NA TRBJ2-3 TRBV27 NA TGTGCCAGCAGTTTATTAGGGGCCACAGATACGCAGTATTTT CASSLLGATDTQYF
few TRBJ2-7 TRBV4-1 NA TGCGCCAGCAGCCAAGATCTGGCCCGGCGGGTTAGCTCCTACGAGCAGTACTTC CASSQDLARRVSSYEQYF
NA TRBJ2-5 TRBV6-1 TRBD1 TGTGCCAGCCAAGGGGGCCGGACCCAGTACTTC CASQGGRTQYF
NA TRBJ2-7 TRBV28 NA TGTGCCAGCAGTTTGGGCACCTTCTACGAGCAGTACTTC CASSLGTFYEQYF
NA TRBJ2-5 TRBV30 TRBD1 TGTGCCTGGAGTGTAAACAGGGGAGAGACCCAGTACTTC CAWSVNRGETQYF
NA TRBJ2-6 TRBV7-3 TRBD1 TGTGTCAGCAGCTTAGGACAGGGCCCCTCTGGGGCCAACGTCCTGACTTTC CVSSLGQGPSGANVLTF
NA TRBJ2-2 TRBV25-1 NA TGTGCCAGCAGTGAGAAATCCACGGGAGCCGGGGAGCTGTTTTTT CASSEKSTGAGELFF
NA TRBJ2-1 TRBV28 TRBD2 TGTGCCAGCAGTTTAGGGACTAGCGGGAGCTACAATGAGCAGTTCTTC CASSLGTSGSYNEQFF
NA TRBJ1-3 TRBV7-9 NA TGTGCCAGCAGCTTTCTAGAATCTGGAAACACCATATATTTT CASSFLESGNTIYF
NA TRBJ2-2 TRBV25-1 TRBD1 TGTGCCAGCAGTGAACCATGGGACAGGGCGAACACCGGGGAGCTGTTTTTT CASSEPWDRANTGELFF
NA TRBJ2-7 TRBV11-2 NA TGTGCCAGCAGCTTGGAAACAGGCCTCTCCTACGAGCAGTACTTC CASSLETGLSYEQYF
NA TRBJ2-1 TRBV11-3 TRBD2 TGTGCCAGCTCAACTCCGGGACTAGCATCGGATGAGCAGTTCTTC CASSTPGLASDEQFF
NA TRBJ2-4 TRBV5-6 TRBD2 TGTGCCAGCAGCTTGGAGTTAACTAGCGGGAGCGAGCACTTC CASSLELTSGSEHF
NA TRBJ1-1 TRBV18 NA TGTGCCAGCTCACCGCGAGAATACACAGGAACTGAAGCTTTCTTT CASSPREYTGTEAFF
NA TRBJ2-7 TRBV4-1 TRBD1 TGCGCCAGCAGCCAAGGCTATGGGACAGACGCATACGAGCAGTACTTC CASSQGYGTDAYEQYF
NA TRBJ2-5 TRBV13 NA TGTGCCAGCAGCTTGTACTTGGGGCAGGAGAAAGAGACCCAGTACTTC CASSLYLGQEKETQYF
few TRBJ1-6 TRBV11-2 NA TGTGCCAGCAGCTTTAGTCGGGCAGGGATAGGGAATTCACCCCTCCACTTT CASSFSRAGIGNSPLHF
NA TRBJ1-1 TRBV7-2 NA TGTGCCAGCAGCTTAGGCTCGGCAGGGAACACTGAAGCTTTCTTT CASSLGSAGNTEAFF
NA TRBJ2-7 TRBV15 TRBD2 TGTGCCACCAGCAGAGAACTAGCGGGAGTTTACGAGCAGTACTTC CATSRELAGVYEQYF
NA TRBJ2-5 TRBV7-6 NA TGTGCCAGCAGCCCTGGGACTTGGGAGACCCAGTACTTC CASSPGTWETQYF
NA TRBJ2-7 TRBV2 NA TGTGCCAGCAGGGTGGAGGGAGTCTACGAGCAGTACTTC CASRVEGVYEQYF
NA TRBJ2-1 TRBV28 NA TGTGCCAGCAGTCCCAAGTCGGGGGTATTCCTGTACAATGAGCAGTTCTTC CASSPKSGVFLYNEQFF
NA TRBJ1-4 TRBV6-6 NA TGTGCCACCTCGGGTAGCGACGAAAAACTGTTTTTT CATSGSDEKLFF
NA TRBJ2-1 TRBV11-2 NA TGTGCCAGCAGCTTATTCCAGGCAAGTGAGCAGTTCTTC CASSLFQASEQFF
once TRBJ1-4 TRBV6-6 NA TGTGCCAGCAGTTACCAACCGGCAGGGGCTGAAAAACTGTTTTTT CASSYQPAGAEKLFF
NA TRBJ2-1 TRBV13 NA TGTGCCAGCAGCTTTGGCGGGAATGAGCAGTTCTTC CASSFGGNEQFF
NA TRBJ2-1 TRBV5-1 NA TGCGCCAGCAGCCCAGGCCGGGACACCACCTACAATGAGCAGTTCTTC CASSPGRDTTYNEQFF
NA TRBJ2-1 TRBV27 TRBD1 TGTGCCAGCAGCCCCGCCCCAGGGGGAACTTACAATGAGCAGTTCTTC CASSPAPGGTYNEQFF
NA TRBJ1-1 TRBV2 TRBD1 TGTGCCAGCAGTGTCGACCCCCAAAAAGGGGGCAGGAACACTGAAGCTTTCTTT CASSVDPQKGGRNTEAFF
NA TRBJ2-2 TRBV11-3 TRBD1 TGTGCCAGCAGCTCCAGACAGGGCCCGAACACCGGGGAGCTGTTTTTT CASSSRQGPNTGELFF
NA TRBJ1-6 TRBV2 NA TGTGCCAGCAGGTCCGACACCTCCCCCCAACCCCTCCACTTT CASRSDTSPQPLHF